The sequence of this TCR beta chain was determined in a study of vaccination and CD4 T cells after COVID-19. This clonotype was picked up a small number of times. Its matching antigen is unknown. Treatment given: roughly 11-day PBMC culture with coronavirus spike peptide pools or control peptides (ViraFEST assay). Findings of the study overall: Relatively few convalescent patients were studied; early post-infection timepoints were not included.

The assay that was used to sequence DNA from cultured CD4+ T cells was the Oncomine TCR Beta short-read assay. TCRdb used MiXCR to reprocess the PCR reads, holding one entry per CDR3 protein. The table lists 9,000 to 13,000 distinct CDR3 sequences, around 23% of them singletons, with around 24% in the top ten. The CDR3 extends over 15 amino acids. Germline V gives CDR1 LNHDA, CDR2 SQIVND (reference sequence). Trimming removed 5 bases from V and 5 bases from J; junction bases left unmatched: 10. The sample in question was CD4+ T cells from blood, cultured in vitro, obtained after SARS-CoV-2 vaccination. The receptor was derived from a human donor who had recovered from COVID-19. J is TRBJ2-5 and V is TRBV19, with 8 positions matching TRBD1. CDR3 nucleotides: TGTGCCAGTAGTTCCCGACAGGGGTTTGGGGAGACCCAGTACTTC. It codes for CASSSRQGFGETQYF. Using reference TRBV19 and TRBJ2-5 for the parts outside the CDR3, the full variable domain is DGGITQSPKYLFRKEGQNVTLSCEQNLNHDAMYWYRQDPGQGLRLIYYSQIVNDFQKGDIAEGYSVSREKKESFPLTVTSAQKNPTAFYLCASSSRQGFGETQYFGPGTRLLVL.